This TCR beta chain was found in a study of blood T cell repertoires in COVID-19. Study-level background: Sites across the United States, Italy and Spain contributed samples from acute and convalescent COVID-19. PBMCs, B-cell-depleted T cells, or T cells provided the cDNA or gDNA that made up the material.

CDR3 length: 18 amino acids. Trimming removed 2 bases from V and 4 bases from J, with 20 bases in between. Per germline, CDR1 SGHNT and CDR2 YENEEA. As processed by the authors: Using reference gene primer amplification, nucleated cell counts were estimated. Data came from immunoSEQ multiplex PCR; TCRdb stores just in-frame clones and leaves some out. V and J calls and clone size come straight from that table; D and trimming were deduced from the DNA. The sample consists of some 72,000 clones, about 90% of them appearing once. Specimen: peripheral blood. V usage is TRBV11-3 and J usage is TRBJ2-2; D possibly corresponds to TRBD1 (7 bases). The receptor comes from a man aged 45-65 years with active COVID-19. CDR3: CASSLTYAGQGGTGELFF. The DNA of the CDR3 is TGTGCCAGCAGCTTAACCTACGCCGGGCAGGGGGGCACCGGGGAGCTGTTTTTT.